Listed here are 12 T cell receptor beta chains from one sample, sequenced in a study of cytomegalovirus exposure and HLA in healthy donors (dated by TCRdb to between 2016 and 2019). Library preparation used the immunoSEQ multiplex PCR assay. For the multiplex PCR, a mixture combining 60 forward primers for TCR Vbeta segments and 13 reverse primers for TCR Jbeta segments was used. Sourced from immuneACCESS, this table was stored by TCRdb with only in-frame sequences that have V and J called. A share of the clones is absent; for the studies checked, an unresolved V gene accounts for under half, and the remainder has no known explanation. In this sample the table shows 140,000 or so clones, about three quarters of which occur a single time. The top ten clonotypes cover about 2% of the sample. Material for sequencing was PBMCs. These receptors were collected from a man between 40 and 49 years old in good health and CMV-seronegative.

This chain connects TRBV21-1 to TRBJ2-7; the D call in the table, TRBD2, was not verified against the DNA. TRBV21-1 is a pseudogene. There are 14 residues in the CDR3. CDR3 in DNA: TGTGCCAGCAGCAGTCCTAGAGGCCCCTACGAGCAGTACTTC. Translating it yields CASSSPRGPYEQYF.

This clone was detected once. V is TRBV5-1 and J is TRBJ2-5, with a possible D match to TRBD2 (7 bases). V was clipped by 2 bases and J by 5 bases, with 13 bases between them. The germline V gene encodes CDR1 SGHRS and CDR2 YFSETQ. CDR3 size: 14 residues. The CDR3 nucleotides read TGCGCCAGCAGCTTCGGGGGGCGTGGGGAGACCCAGTACTTC. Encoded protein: CASSFGGRGETQYF.

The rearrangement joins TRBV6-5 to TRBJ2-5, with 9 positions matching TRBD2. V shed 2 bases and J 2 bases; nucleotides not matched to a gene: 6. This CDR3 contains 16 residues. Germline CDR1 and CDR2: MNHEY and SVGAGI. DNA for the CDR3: TGTGCCAGCAGTTACGCACTAGCGGGTCTTCAAGAGACCCAGTACTTC. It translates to CASSYALAGLQETQYF.

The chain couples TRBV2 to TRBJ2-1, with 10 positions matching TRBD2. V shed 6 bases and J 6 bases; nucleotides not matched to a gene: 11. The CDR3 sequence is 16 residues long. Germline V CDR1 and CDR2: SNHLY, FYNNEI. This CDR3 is CASRKGTSVGGNEQFF. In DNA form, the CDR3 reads TGTGCCAGCAGAAAAGGGACTAGCGTTGGGGGCAATGAGCAGTTCTTC. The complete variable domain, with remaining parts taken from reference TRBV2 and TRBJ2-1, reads EPEVTQTPSHQVTQMGQEVILRCVPISNHLYFYWYRQILGQKVEFLVSFYNNEISEKSEIFDDQFSVERPDGSNFTLKIRSTKLEDSAMYFCASRKGTSVGGNEQFFGPGTRLTVL.

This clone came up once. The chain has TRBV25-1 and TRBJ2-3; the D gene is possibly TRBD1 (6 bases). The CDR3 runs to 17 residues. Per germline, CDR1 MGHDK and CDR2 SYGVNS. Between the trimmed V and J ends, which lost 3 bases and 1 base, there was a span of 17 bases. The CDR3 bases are TGTGCCAGCAGTGACCTCCACAGGGCCGGAGGCACAGATACGCAGTATTTT. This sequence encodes CASSDLHRAGGTDTQYF.

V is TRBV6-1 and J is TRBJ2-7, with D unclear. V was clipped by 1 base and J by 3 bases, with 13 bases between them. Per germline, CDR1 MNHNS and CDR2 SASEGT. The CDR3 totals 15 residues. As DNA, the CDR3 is TGTGCCAGCAGTGAAGGTCCGGTAGCAGACTACGAGCAGTACTTC. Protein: CASSEGPVADYEQYF.

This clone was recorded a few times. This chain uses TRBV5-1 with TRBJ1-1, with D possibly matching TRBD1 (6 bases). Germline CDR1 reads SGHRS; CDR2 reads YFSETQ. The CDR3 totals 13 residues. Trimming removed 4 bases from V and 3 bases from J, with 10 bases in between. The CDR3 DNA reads TGCGCCAGCAGCGGGGGGGGCTACACTGAAGCTTTCTTT. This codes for CASSGGGYTEAFF.

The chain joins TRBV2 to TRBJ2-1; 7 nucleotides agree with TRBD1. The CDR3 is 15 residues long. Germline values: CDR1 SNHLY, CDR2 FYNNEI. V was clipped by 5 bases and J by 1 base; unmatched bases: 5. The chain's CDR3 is CASSQTTGSYNEQFF. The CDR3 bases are TGTGCCAGCAGTCAGACGACAGGGTCCTACAATGAGCAGTTCTTC.

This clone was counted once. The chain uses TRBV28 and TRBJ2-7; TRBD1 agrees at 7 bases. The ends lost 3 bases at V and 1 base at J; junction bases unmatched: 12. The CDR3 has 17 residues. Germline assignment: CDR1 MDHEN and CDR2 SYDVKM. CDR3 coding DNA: TGTGCCAGCAGTTTTCGGTACCGGGACAGTGATTCCTACGAGCAGTACTTC. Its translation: CASSFRYRDSDSYEQYF.

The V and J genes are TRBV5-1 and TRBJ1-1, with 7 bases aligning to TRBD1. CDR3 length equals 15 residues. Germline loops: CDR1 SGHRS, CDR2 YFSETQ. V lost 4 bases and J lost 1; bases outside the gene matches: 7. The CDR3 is CASSETGTENTEAFF. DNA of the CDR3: TGCGCCAGCAGCGAGACTGGGACAGAGAACACTGAAGCTTTCTTT.

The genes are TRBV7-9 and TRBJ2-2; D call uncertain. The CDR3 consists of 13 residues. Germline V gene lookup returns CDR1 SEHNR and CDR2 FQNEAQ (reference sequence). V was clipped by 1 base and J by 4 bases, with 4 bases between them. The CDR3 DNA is TGTGCCAGCAGCTTAGTACTCACCGGGGAGCTGTTTTTT. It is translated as CASSLVLTGELFF.

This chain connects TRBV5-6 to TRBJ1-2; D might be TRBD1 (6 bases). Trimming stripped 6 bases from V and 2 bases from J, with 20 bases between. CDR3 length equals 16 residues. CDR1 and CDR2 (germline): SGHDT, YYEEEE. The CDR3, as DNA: TGTGCCAGCACCTCTTCTCCCCGACAGGTGAACTATGGCTACACCTTC. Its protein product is CASTSSPRQVNYGYTF.